The 26 T cell receptor beta chains in this list originate from one sample, sequenced in a study of T-cell memory formation after mild COVID-19. MiXCR was run by TCRdb on the 5' RACE reads, yielding one entry per CDR3 protein. This repertoire shows 250,000 to 300,000 distinct CDR3 sequences, around 16% found once; its top ten account for roughly 25%. Sequenced: PBMCs or a T cell subset sorted from them (not recorded which). The receptors originated from a man aged 18 to 29 who had mild COVID-19 (a few samples of this study predate the infection). Cell type and time point are not known.

J is TRBJ2-7 and V is TRBV3-1; 8 nucleotides line up with TRBD1. J gave up 10 bases and V 1 base, and 9 bases lay outside the gene matches. The germline V gene encodes CDR1 LGHDT and CDR2 YNNKEL (reference sequence). The CDR3 is made up of 14 amino acids. The DNA of the CDR3 is TGTGCCAGCAGCCAAGGGTTCGGACAGGGAACTCAGTACGTC. Translating it yields CASSQGFGQGTQYV.

There are a few counts of this clonotype. The chain has TRBV27 and TRBJ1-2, with D perhaps TRBD1 (5 bases). The V gene lost 6 bases and the J gene lost 4 bases, with 24 bases spanning the gap. The V gene's germline CDR1 is MNHEY and CDR2 SMNVEV (reference sequence). The CDR3 runs 17 residues. The CDR3 DNA reads as TGTGCCAGCAGAAGATCCGGCGCTCGGGGGGTGGGCTATGGCTACACCTTC. Amino acids: CASRRSGARGVGYGYTF.

In its sample, this clonotype was seen many times. This chain uses TRBV7-3 with TRBJ2-1; D might be TRBD1 or TRBD2, each matching 5 bases. The V gene lost 5 bases and the J gene lost 6 bases, with 17 bases spanning the gap. The length of the CDR3 is 15 residues. Germline CDR1 SGHTA, CDR2 FQGTGA. CDR3 nucleotide sequence: TGTGCCAGCAGCCCGGGGCGCGGCCGAACCAATGAGCAGTTCTTC. Amino acid sequence: CASSPGRGRTNEQFF.

This clonotype showed up just a few times. The rearrangement links TRBV6-5 to TRBJ2-5, with D unresolved. V was clipped by 4 bases and J by 5 bases, with 11 bases between them. Germline values: CDR1 MNHEY, CDR2 SVGAGI. The CDR3 covers 13 residues. This CDR3 is CASSLVWGETQYF. The CDR3 DNA reads TGTGCCAGCAGTTTGGTGTGGGGTGAGACCCAGTACTTC.

V and J are TRBV5-1 and TRBJ2-7; 7 nucleotides match TRBD2. The ends lost 4 bases at V and 5 bases at J; junction bases unmatched: 15. CDR1 SGHRS and CDR2 YFSETQ come from the germline V gene. CDR3 length: 16 amino acids. CDR3 sequence (DNA): TGCGCCAGCAGCGGGGGGGGGACTGCCCCGGACCACGAGCAGTACTTC. Translation gives CASSGGGTAPDHEQYF.

CDR3 coding DNA: TGTGCCACCAGCAGAGAATACACTTACGAGCAGTACTTC. As protein: CATSREYTYEQYF. The V call is TRBV15, the J call TRBJ2-7; D unclear. Trimming cost V 0 bases and J 4 bases, with 7 bases left between them. The CDR3 has 13 residues. Per the germline V gene, CDR1 is LNHNV and CDR2 is YYDKDF (reference sequence). The full variable domain, rest sourced from reference TRBV15 and TRBJ2-7, is DAMVIQNPRYQVTQFGKPVTLSCSQTLNHNVMYWYQQKSSQAPKLLFHYYDKDFNNEADTPDNFQSRRPNTSFCFLDIRSPGLGDTAMYLCATSREYTYEQYFGPGTRLTVT.

The chain is built from TRBV24-1 and TRBJ2-5; 8 bases line up with TRBD1. This CDR3 comprises 15 residues. Germline CDR1 reads KGHDR; CDR2 reads SFDVKD. After removal of 6 bases from V and 0 bases from J, the junction contained 5 bases not matched to a gene. CDR3 bases: TGTGCCACCAGTCGGGCAGGGGGCGACCAAGAGACCCAGTACTTC. The encoded protein is CATSRAGGDQETQYF.

This clonotype occurred a few times. The chain uses TRBV20-1 and TRBJ2-7; maybe TRBD1 (5 bases). Trimming removed 6 bases at V and 0 bases at J, with 15 bases between. CDR1 DFQATT and CDR2 SNEGSKA come from the germline V gene (reference sequence). This CDR3 has 14 amino acids. The CDR3 DNA reads as TGCAGTGCGAAGGGGTCCACGGACTCCTACGAGCAGTACGTC. Amino acids: CSAKGSTDSYEQYV.

CDR3 nucleotide sequence: TGCAGTGCTAGCCGAACTAGCGGGGAAGAGACCCAGTACTTC. It translates to CSASRTSGEETQYF. The rearrangement uses TRBV20-1 and TRBJ2-5, with 10 positions matching TRBD2. J lost 3 bases, V lost 3 bases, and 4 bases had no gene match. The CDR3 spans 14 residues. CDR1 and CDR2 from the germline V gene are DFQATT and SNEGSKA (reference sequence).

The rearrangement uses TRBV6-5 and TRBJ1-2; a possible D gene is TRBD1 (5 bases). From germline, CDR1 is MNHEY and CDR2 SVGAGI. Trimming stripped 4 bases from V and 4 bases from J, with 10 bases between. This CDR3 has 13 residues. The CDR3 bases are TGTGCCAGCAGTTGCGCAGACAGCTATGGCTACACCTTC. Its translation is CASSCADSYGYTF.

In its sample, this clonotype was seen a few times. J is TRBJ2-1 and V is TRBV10-3; 7 nucleotides agree with TRBD2. Looked up from germline, CDR1 is ENHRY and CDR2 is SYGVKD. With V trimmed by 4 bases and J by 1 base, 7 bases remained unmatched. The CDR3 runs 16 residues. The CDR3 protein is CAISGVEGGSYNEQFF. Written as DNA, the CDR3 is TGTGCCATCAGTGGTGTAGAGGGAGGGTCCTACAATGAGCAGTTCTTC.

This chain links TRBV7-9 with TRBJ2-1, with 9 bases lining up with TRBD2. CDR1 is SEHNR and CDR2 is FQNEAQ in the germline V gene (reference sequence). V shed 9 bases and J 13 bases; nucleotides not matched to a gene: 10. This CDR3 contains 12 residues. The CDR3 bases are TGTGCCAGTACCGGGACTAGCATTGAACAGTTCTTC. Protein: CASTGTSIEQFF.

In its sample, this clonotype was seen many times. The genes are TRBV4-3 and TRBJ2-5; D is perhaps TRBD1 (6 bases). The germline CDR1 and CDR2 sequences are LGHNA and YSLEER. V lost 4 bases, J lost 5 bases, and 17 bases lay in between. This CDR3 has 15 residues. The CDR3 sequence is CASSLGQGFRETQYF. CDR3 bases: TGCGCCAGCAGCCTGGGGCAGGGGTTCCGGGAGACCCAGTACTTC.

This clonotype was seen many times. This rearrangement joins TRBV4-2 to TRBJ2-7, with D unresolved. CDR1 and CDR2 (germline): LGHNA, YNFKEQ. Trimming pared 0 bases from V and 4 bases from J, leaving 10 bases between. This CDR3 has 14 amino acids. CDR3 sequence reads: CASSQDARQYEQYF. CDR3 in DNA: TGTGCCAGCAGCCAAGATGCCAGGCAATACGAGCAGTACTTC.

The rearrangement uses TRBV5-6 and TRBJ1-1; D is uncertain. V lost 4 bases and J 5 bases, leaving 12 bases between the germline ends. Germline assignment: CDR1 SGHDT and CDR2 YYEEEE. This CDR3 is built from 13 residues. For the CDR3, the DNA is TGTGCCAGCAGCAAAAAAGGTAAAACTGAAGCTTTCTTT. It codes for CASSKKGKTEAFF.

This clonotype was seen a few times. The rearrangement uses TRBV9 and TRBJ2-4; D call uncertain. Per germline, CDR1 SGDLS and CDR2 YYNGEE. There are 16 residues in the CDR3. Trimming took off 0 bases at V and 9 bases at J, with 19 bases between the two ends. CDR3 nucleotides: TGTGCCAGCAGCGTAGGCGTTGGGATCGCGCTGGGCATTCAGTACTTC. This encodes CASSVGVGIALGIQYF.

As regards this clonotype: With a much larger clone just one base away, this may be a read error. The chain employs TRBV7-2 and TRBJ2-3, with TRBD1 as a possible D gene (6 bases). The germline V gene encodes CDR1 SGHTA and CDR2 FQGNSA. The CDR3 runs to 15 residues. Here the CDR3 reads CASSLGTPSKDTQYF. The CDR3 region has the DNA TGTGCCAGCAGCCTCGGGACACCTAGCAAAGATACGCAGTATTTT.

The gene calls are TRBV11-2 and TRBJ2-7; TRBD2 matches at 7 bases. The CDR3 consists of 12 residues. Germline V gene data show CDR1 as SGHAT and CDR2 as FQNNGV. V dropped 5 bases and J dropped 2; count of bases not matched to a gene: 0. In DNA form, the CDR3 reads TGTGCCAGCAGCGGGGGGGCCTACGAGCAGTACTTC. Translating it yields CASSGGAYEQYF.

This clonotype was counted between two and nine times. The genes are TRBV7-9 and TRBJ1-1; D gene uncertain. Trimming cost V 4 bases and J 1 base, with 13 bases left between them. The CDR3 sequence is 15 residues long. Looked up from germline, CDR1 is SEHNR and CDR2 is FQNEAQ (reference sequence). Here the CDR3 reads CASSSPEVGNTEAFF. DNA of the CDR3: TGTGCCAGCAGCTCACCGGAGGTAGGGAACACTGAAGCTTTCTTT.

This clonotype was detected a few times. One end of the junction fails to match germline, which may point to a read error. The V call is TRBV18, the J call TRBJ1-2; TRBD1 agrees at 7 bases. Germline lookup yields CDR1 KGHSH and CDR2 LQKENI. CDR3 length equals 16 residues. The CDR3 DNA follows: TGTGCCAGCTCAACACCCTCGAGGGGGCTCAGCTATGGCTACACCTTC. Its translation: CASSTPSRGLSYGYTF. The whole variable domain, remainder taken from reference TRBV18 and TRBJ1-2, is NAGVMQNPRHLVRRRGQEARLRCSPMKGHSHVYWYRQLPEEGLKFMVYLQKENIIDESGMPKERFSAEFPKEGPSILRIQQVVRGDSAAYFCASSTPSRGLSYGYTFGSGTRLTVV.

This clonotype was seen more than once but under ten times. The V gene is TRBV19, the J gene TRBJ1-2; D is ambiguous. V was pared by 5 bases and J by 6 bases, with 10 bases between. CDR3 length equals 12 residues. Germline V gene data show CDR1 as LNHDA and CDR2 as SQIVND (reference sequence). The chain's CDR3 is CASSFGLDGYTF. The CDR3 DNA reads TGTGCCAGTAGTTTTGGTCTCGATGGCTACACCTTC.

The chain links TRBV2 to TRBJ2-3, with no clear D. This CDR3 is 14 amino acids long. Trimming cost V 5 bases and J 0 bases, with 9 bases left between them. The germline gives CDR1 SNHLY, CDR2 FYNNEI. DNA for the CDR3: TGTGCCAGCAGTATCGTAGGGAGCACAGATACGCAGTATTTT. This gives the protein CASSIVGSTDTQYF.

This clonotype was recorded a few times. This chain links TRBV5-4 with TRBJ2-1, with D tentatively TRBD2 (6 bases). Looked up from germline, CDR1 is SGHNT and CDR2 is YYREEE (reference sequence). V was trimmed by 0 bases and J by 4 bases, leaving 14 bases between them. CDR3 size: 16 residues. The CDR3 DNA sequence: TGTGCCAGCAGCTTGGGGAACGGGGGAAATTACAATGAGCAGTTCTTC. It specifies CASSLGNGGNYNEQFF. Full variable domain (missing parts from reference TRBV5-4 and TRBJ2-1): ETGVTQSPTHLIKTRGQQVTLRCSSQSGHNTVSWYQQALGQGPQFIFQYYREEENGRGNFPPRFSGLQFPNYSSELNVNALELDDSALYLCASSLGNGGNYNEQFFGPGTRLTVL.

This clonotype was seen a few times. V is TRBV2 and J is TRBJ2-7, with a tentative D call TRBD1 (5 bases). CDR3 length: 11 residues. The V end was cut by 5 bases, the J end by 5 bases, with 7 bases between. Germline V gene data show CDR1 as SNHLY and CDR2 as FYNNEI. In DNA, the CDR3 is TGTGCCAGCAGTCCAGGGAACGAGCAGTACGTC. Translation gives CASSPGNEQYV.

The chain is built from TRBV7-6 and TRBJ2-7; TRBD2 agrees at 12 bases. This CDR3 region has 15 residues. V lost 5 bases and J lost 2; bases outside the gene matches: 4. Germline V gene data show CDR1 as SGHVS and CDR2 as FNYEAQ. CDR3 residues: CASSPPSGGAYEQYF. CDR3 coding DNA: TGTGCCAGCAGCCCACCTAGCGGGGGGGCCTACGAGCAGTACTTC.

CDR3 coding DNA: TGTGCCAGCAGCTTAGCTTCGAGACGCACAGATACGCAGTATTTT. Translation: CASSLASRRTDTQYF. The chain uses TRBV7-8 and TRBJ2-3; no clear D. Trimming removed 0 bases from V and 1 base from J, with 8 bases in between. Germline V gives CDR1 SGHVS, CDR2 FQNEAQ. This CDR3 is built from 15 residues.